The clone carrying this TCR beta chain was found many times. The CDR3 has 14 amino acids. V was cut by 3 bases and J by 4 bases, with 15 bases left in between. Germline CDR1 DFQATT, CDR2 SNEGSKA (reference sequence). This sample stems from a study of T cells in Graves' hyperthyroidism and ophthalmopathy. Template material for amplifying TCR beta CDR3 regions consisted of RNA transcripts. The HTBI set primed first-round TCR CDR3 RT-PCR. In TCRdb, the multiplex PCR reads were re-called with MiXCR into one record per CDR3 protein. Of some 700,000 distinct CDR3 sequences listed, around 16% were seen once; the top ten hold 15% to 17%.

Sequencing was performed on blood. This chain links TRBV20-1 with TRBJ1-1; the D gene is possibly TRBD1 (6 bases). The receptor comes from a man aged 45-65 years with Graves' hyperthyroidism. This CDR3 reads CSARVGGGSTEAFF. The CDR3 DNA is TGCAGTGCTAGGGTAGGGGGTGGGAGCACTGAAGCTTTCTTT.